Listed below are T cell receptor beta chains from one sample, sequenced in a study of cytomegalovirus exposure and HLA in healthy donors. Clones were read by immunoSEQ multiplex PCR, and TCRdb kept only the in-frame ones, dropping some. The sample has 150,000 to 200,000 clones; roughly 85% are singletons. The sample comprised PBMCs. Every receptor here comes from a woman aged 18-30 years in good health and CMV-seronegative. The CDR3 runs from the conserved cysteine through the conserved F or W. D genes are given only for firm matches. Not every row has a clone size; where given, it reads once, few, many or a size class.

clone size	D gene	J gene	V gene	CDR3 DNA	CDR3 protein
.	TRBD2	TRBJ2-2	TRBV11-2	TGTGCCAGCAGCCCTGGACTAGAGAACACCGGGGAGCTGTTTTTT	CASSPGLENTGELFF
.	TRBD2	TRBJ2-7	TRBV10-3	TGTGCCATCAGTGGTGGGACTAGCGGACTTGGGGGCTACGAGCAGTACTTC	CAISGGTSGLGGYEQYF
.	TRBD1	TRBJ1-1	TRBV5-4	TGTGCCAGCATCAATACAGGGGGCACTGAAGCTTTCTTT	CASINTGGTEAFF
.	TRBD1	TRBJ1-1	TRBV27	TGTGCCAGCAGTTTAAAGGGGACAGGGAATGTTGGCATGAACACTGAAGCTTTCTTT	CASSLKGTGNVGMNTEAFF
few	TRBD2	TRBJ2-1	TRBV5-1	TGCGCCAGCAGCTTGACGGGGGGAGGGATTTACGAGCAGTTCTTC	CASSLTGGGIYEQFF
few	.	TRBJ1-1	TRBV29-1	TGCAGCGTTGGCCCTTCCACCGGGGACACTGAAGCTTTCTTT	CSVGPSTGDTEAFF
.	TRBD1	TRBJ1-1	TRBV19	TGTGCCAGCCGGACAGGTGACATGAACACTGAAGCTTTCTTT	CASRTGDMNTEAFF
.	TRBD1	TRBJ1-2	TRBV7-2	TGTGCCAGCAGCTGGGGACAGGGCCTTTGGGGCTACACCTTC	CASSWGQGLWGYTF
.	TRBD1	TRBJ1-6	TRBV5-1	TGCGCCAGCAGCTTGGCCCCGGGACAGGGAAACTTTGGAAGTTCACCCCTCCACTTT	CASSLAPGQGNFGSSPLHF
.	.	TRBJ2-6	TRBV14	TGTGCCAGCAGCCCCCAGGGGGGGGCCAACGTCCTGACTTTC	CASSPQGGANVLTF
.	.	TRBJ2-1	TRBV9	TGTGCCAGCAGCGTAACTCCCCGGGAGGAGCAGTTCTTC	CASSVTPREEQFF
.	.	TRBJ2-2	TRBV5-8	TGTGCCAGCAGAAAACAGGGAACTGCGAACACCGGGGAGCTGTTTTTT	CASRKQGTANTGELFF
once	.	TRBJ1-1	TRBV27	TGTGCCAGCAGTCCCGTGGGCAGTATGAACACTGAAGCTTTCTTT	CASSPVGSMNTEAFF
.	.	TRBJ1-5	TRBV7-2	TGTGCCAGCAGCTTGAACAGGGCGGGCAATCAGCCCCAGCATTTT	CASSLNRAGNQPQHF
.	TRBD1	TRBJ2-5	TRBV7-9	TGTGCCAGCAGCCCGGGACAGCAAGAGACCCAGTACTTC	CASSPGQQETQYF